This T cell receptor (beta chain) stems from a study of beta chain features in type 1 diabetes. About this clone: Its target is not known.

What was sequenced were expressed TCRB transcripts, since all of the isolated RNA had been reverse transcribed. Clones were read by immunoSEQ multiplex PCR, and TCRdb kept only the in-frame ones, dropping some. The profile shows a few hundred thousand clones, 10% to 15% of them singletons. Unmatched junction bases numbered 3, after V lost 0 bases and J lost 8 bases. This CDR3 is built from 15 residues. Germline CDR1 and CDR2: SNHLY and FYNNEI. Findings and caveats of the study: Moderate but significant shortening of TCRB CDR3s was recorded in all four CD4+ subsets from Type 1 diabetes patients.

The sample was naive CD4+ T cells from blood. The rearrangement links TRBV2 to TRBJ1-4; 10 bases fit TRBD1. This clonotype originated in a woman aged 18-29 years with type 1 diabetes. The CDR3, as DNA: TGTGCCAGCAGTGAAGCCGGGACAGGGGTCGAAAAACTGTTTTTT. Its translation: CASSEAGTGVEKLFF. Supplemented by reference TRBV2 and TRBJ1-4, the full variable domain reads EPEVTQTPSHQVTQMGQEVILRCVPISNHLYFYWYRQILGQKVEFLVSFYNNEISEKSEIFDDQFSVERPDGSNFTLKIRSTKLEDSAMYFCASSEAGTGVEKLFFGSGTQLSVL.